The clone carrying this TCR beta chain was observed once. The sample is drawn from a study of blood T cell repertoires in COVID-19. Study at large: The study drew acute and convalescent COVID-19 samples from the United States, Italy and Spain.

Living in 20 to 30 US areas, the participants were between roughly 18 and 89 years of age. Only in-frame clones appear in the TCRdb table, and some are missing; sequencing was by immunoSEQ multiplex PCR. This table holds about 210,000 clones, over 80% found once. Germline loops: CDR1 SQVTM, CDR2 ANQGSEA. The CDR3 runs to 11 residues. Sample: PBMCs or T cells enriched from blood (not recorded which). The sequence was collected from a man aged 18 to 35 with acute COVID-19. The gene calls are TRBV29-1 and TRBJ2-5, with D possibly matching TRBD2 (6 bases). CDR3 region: CIISLEGTQYF. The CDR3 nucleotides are TGCATCATTAGTCTGGAGGGGACCCAGTACTTC.